One T cell receptor (beta chain) is described in this entry. Its antigen is undetermined. The junction departs from germline at one end; a sequencing error may be responsible. Germline loops: CDR1 SEHNR, CDR2 FQNEAQ (reference sequence). CDR3 length: 11 residues. PCR used 60 Vbeta primers and 13 Jbeta primers. The authors' processing: Per a later analysis, the number of unique TCR beta chains was some 82 million, of which around 9.9 million were shared. Data came from immunoSEQ multiplex PCR; TCRdb stores just in-frame clones and leaves some out. V and J calls and clone size are as listed in that table; D and trimming were resolved from the DNA. The table has about 130,000 clones, approximately 80% seen once. The data belong to a study of cytomegalovirus exposure and HLA in healthy donors. Study-level information: Early released data comprised about 85 million unique TCRs from HLA-typed donors. Overall study results and limits: Relative to equally common others, HLA-associated TCR beta chains showed greater clonal expansion in a later analysis. Later analysis demonstrated an association between a missense DCLRE1C variant and TCR beta V- and J-gene trimming.

The rearrangement links TRBV7-9 to TRBJ2-1, with D hard to call. Sample: PBMCs. The TCR was taken from a man in his thirties or forties in good health and CMV-seronegative. The CDR3 nucleotides read TGTTCCAGCAGCTCAGACAATGAGCAGTTCTTC. Residues: CSSSSDNEQFF.